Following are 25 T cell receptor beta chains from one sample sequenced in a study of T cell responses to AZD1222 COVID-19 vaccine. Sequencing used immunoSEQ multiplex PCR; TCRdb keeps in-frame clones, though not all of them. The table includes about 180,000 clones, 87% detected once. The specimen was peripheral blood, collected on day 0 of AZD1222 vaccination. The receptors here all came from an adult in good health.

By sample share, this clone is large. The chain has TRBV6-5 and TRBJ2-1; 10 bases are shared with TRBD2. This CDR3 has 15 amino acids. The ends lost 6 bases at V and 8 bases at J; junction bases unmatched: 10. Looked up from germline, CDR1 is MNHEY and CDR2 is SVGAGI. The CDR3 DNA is TGTGCCAGCAGCCCGAGCGGGAGGGCCGTAGATGAGCAGTTCTTC. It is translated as CASSPSGRAVDEQFF.

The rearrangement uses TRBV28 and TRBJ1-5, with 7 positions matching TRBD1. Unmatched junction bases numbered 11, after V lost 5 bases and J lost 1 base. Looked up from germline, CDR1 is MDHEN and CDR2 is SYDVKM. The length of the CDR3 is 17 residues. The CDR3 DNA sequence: TGTGCCAGCAGTGTGGGCGGGACAGCGGACAGCAATCAGCCCCAGCATTTT. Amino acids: CASSVGGTADSNQPQHF.

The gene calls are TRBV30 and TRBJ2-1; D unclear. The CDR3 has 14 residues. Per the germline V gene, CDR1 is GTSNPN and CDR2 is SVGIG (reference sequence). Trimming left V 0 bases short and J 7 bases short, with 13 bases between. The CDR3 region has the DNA TGTGCCTGGAGTGTAGGGCACGGATATAATGAGCAGTTCTTC. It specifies CAWSVGHGYNEQFF.

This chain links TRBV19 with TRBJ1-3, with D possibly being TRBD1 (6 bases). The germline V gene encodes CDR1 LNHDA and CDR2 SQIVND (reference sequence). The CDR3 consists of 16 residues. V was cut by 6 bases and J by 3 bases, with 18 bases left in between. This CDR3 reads CASRLDGGRVGNTIYF. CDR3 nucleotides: TGTGCCAGTAGATTGGACGGGGGGCGAGTTGGAAACACCATATATTTT.

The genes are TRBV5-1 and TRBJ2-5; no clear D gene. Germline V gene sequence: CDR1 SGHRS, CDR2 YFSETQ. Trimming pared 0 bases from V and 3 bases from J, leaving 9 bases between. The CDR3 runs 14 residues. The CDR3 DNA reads TGCGCCAGCAGCTTGGAAAGACGGGAAGAGACCCAGTACTTC. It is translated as CASSLERREETQYF.

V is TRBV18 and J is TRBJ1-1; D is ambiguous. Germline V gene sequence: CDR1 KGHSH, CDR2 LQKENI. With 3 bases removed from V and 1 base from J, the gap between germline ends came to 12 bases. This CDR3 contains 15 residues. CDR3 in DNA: TGTGCCAGCTCACCTCCTCGTGGGAAGAACACTGAAGCTTTCTTT. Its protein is CASSPPRGKNTEAFF.

CDR3 DNA: TGTGCCAGCAGTGAATCGGGCAGGGGACCCAATCAGCCCCAGCATTTT. Translating it yields CASSESGRGPNQPQHF. The chain combines TRBV6-1 with TRBJ1-5; the D gene is possibly TRBD1 (6 bases). With 2 bases removed from V and 3 bases from J, the gap between germline ends came to 14 bases. Germline values: CDR1 MNHNS, CDR2 SASEGT. The CDR3 extends over 16 amino acids.

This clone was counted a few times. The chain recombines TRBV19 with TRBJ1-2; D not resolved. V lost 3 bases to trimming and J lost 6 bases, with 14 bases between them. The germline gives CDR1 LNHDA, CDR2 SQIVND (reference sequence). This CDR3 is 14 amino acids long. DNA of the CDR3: TGTGCCAGTAGTATGCGGGGAAGGAGCAATGGCTACACCTTC. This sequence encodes CASSMRGRSNGYTF.

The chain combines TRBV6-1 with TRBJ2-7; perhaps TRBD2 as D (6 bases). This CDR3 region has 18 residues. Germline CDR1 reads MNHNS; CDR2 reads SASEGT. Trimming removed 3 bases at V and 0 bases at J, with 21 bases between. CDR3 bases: TGTGCCAGCAGTGATTTTATTAGCGGTGACAGCAGCTCCTACGAGCAGTACTTC. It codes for CASSDFISGDSSSYEQYF.

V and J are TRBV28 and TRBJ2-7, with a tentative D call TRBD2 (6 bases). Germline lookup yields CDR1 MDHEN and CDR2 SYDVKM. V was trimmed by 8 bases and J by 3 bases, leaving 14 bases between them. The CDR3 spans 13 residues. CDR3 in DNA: TGTGCCAGCGCCCGCCCTAGCGACTACGAGCAGTACTTC. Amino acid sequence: CASARPSDYEQYF.

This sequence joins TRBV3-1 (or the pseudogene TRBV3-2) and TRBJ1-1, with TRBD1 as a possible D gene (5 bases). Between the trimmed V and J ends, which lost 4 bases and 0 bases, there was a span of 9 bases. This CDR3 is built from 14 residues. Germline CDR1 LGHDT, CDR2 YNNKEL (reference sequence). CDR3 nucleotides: TGTGCCAGCAGCCTAGACAGCCTGAACACTGAAGCTTTCTTT. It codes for CASSLDSLNTEAFF.

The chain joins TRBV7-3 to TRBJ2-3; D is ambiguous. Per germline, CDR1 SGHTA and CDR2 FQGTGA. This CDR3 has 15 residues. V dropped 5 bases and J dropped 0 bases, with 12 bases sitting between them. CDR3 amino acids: CASSPRGVSTDTQYF. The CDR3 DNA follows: TGTGCCAGCAGCCCGCGTGGAGTGAGCACAGATACGCAGTATTTT.

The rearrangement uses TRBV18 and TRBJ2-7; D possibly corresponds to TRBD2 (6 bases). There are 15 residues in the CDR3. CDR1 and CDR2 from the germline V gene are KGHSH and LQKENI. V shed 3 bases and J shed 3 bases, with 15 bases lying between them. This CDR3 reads CASSPRRDGVYEQYF. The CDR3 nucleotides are TGTGCCAGCTCACCGCGGAGGGACGGCGTCTACGAGCAGTACTTC.

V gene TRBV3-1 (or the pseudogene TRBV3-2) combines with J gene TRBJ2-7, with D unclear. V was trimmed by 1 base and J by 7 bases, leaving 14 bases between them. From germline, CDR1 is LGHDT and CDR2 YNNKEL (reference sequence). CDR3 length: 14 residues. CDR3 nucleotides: TGTGCCAGCAGCCAAGGGATTTGGGCGTGGGAGCAGTACTTC. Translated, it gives CASSQGIWAWEQYF.

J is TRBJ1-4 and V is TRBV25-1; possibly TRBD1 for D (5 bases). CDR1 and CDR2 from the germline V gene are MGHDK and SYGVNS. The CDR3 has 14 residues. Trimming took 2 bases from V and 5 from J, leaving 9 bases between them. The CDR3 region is CASSEPGPNEKLFF. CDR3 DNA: TGTGCCAGCAGTGAACCAGGGCCGAATGAAAAACTGTTTTTT.

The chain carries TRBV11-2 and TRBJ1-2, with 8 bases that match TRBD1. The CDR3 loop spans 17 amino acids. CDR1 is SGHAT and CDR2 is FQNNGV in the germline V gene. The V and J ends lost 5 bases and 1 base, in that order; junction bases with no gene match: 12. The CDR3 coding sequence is TGTGCCAGCAGCCTCGGACAGGGAGTGGTAGATAACTATGGCTACACCTTC. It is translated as CASSLGQGVVDNYGYTF.

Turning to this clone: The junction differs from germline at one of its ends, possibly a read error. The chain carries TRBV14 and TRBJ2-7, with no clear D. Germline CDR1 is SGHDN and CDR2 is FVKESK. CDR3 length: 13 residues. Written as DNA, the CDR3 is TGTGCCAGCAGTCAAGTGTCGGCCCACGAGCAGTACTTC. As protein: CASSQVSAHEQYF.

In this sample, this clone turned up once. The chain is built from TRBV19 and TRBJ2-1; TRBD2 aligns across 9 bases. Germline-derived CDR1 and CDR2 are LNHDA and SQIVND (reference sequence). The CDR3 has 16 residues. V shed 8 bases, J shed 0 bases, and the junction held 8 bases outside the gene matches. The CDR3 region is CASSVTSGSSYNEQFF. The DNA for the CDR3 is TGTGCCAGTTCTGTGACTAGCGGTAGCTCCTACAATGAGCAGTTCTTC.

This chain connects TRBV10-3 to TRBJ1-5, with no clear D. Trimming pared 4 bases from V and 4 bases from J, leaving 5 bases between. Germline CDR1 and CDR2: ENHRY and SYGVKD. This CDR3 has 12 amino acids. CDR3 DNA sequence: TGTGCCATCAGTGGAGGGAATCAGCCCCAGCATTTT. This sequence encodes CAISGGNQPQHF.

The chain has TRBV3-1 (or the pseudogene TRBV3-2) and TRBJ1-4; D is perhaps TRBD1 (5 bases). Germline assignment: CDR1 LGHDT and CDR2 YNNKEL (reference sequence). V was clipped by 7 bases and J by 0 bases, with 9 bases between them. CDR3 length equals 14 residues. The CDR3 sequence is CASTSTATNEKLFF. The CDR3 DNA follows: TGTGCCAGCACCTCGACAGCAACTAATGAAAAACTGTTTTTT.

The DNA of the CDR3 is TGTGCCAGCAGCTTAGATCCTAGCGGGAGGTCCTACAATGAGCAGTTCTTC. It translates to CASSLDPSGRSYNEQFF. The V and J genes are TRBV11-2 and TRBJ2-1; 11 bases map to TRBD2. This CDR3 spans 17 amino acids. The junction had 2 bases not matched to a gene; V was cut back by 0 bases and J by 1 base. The germline V gene encodes CDR1 SGHAT and CDR2 FQNNGV.

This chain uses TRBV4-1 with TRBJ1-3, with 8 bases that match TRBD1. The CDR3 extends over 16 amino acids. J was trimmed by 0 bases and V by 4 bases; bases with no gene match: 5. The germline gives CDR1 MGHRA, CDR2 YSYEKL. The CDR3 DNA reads TGCGCCAGCAGCCGATACGGACAGGGCTCTGGAAACACCATATATTTT. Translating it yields CASSRYGQGSGNTIYF.

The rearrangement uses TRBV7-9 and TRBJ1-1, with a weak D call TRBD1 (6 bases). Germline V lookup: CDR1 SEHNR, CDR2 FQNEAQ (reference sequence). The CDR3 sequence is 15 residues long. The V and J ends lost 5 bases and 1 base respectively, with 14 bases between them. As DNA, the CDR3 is TGTGCCAGCAGCCCCCGAGGGGGGCCGAACACTGAAGCTTTCTTT. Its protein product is CASSPRGGPNTEAFF.

The DNA of the CDR3 is TGTGCCGCGACTAGTAGGGTGAACATTCAGTACTTC. Translating it yields CAATSRVNIQYF. The V call is TRBV6-5, the J call TRBJ2-4; D is possibly TRBD2 (6 bases). The CDR3 covers 12 residues. V lost 11 bases and J lost 7, with 15 bases in between. Germline V gives CDR1 MNHEY, CDR2 SVGAGI.

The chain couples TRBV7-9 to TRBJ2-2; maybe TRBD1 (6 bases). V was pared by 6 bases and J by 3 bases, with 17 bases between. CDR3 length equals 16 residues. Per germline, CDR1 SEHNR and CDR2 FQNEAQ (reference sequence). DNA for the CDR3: TGTGCCAGCAGTCCAGGGGTGGTCAAGGACACCGGGGAGCTGTTTTTT. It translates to CASSPGVVKDTGELFF.